This T cell receptor (beta chain) was sequenced in a study of blood T cell repertoires in COVID-19. Turning to the study itself: Spain, Italy and the United States supplied samples that represented acute and convalescent COVID-19. Sample material is recorded as cDNA or gDNA derived from T cells, B-cell-depleted T cells, or PBMCs.

Germline V lookup: CDR1 LGHNA, CDR2 YNFKEQ. This CDR3 spans 18 amino acids. J was trimmed by 0 bases and V by 0 bases; bases with no gene match: 11. How the authors handled the data: Reference gene primer amplification yielded estimated nucleated cell counts. Sequencing used immunoSEQ multiplex PCR; TCRdb keeps in-frame clones, though not all of them. V and J calls and clone size are as listed in that table; D and trimming were resolved from the DNA. The sample has under 150,000 clones; 85% to 90% are singletons. This chain joins TRBV4-2 and TRBJ2-7; 7 bases are shared with TRBD2. The origin of this receptor is a human donor in a cohort sampled during active COVID-19. What was sequenced was peripheral blood. CDR3 region: CASSQDIGSGTPSYEQYF. CDR3 DNA: TGTGCCAGCAGCCAAGATATCGGGAGCGGGACGCCCTCCTACGAGCAGTACTTC.